Each of the 18 T cell receptor beta chains below was sequenced from the same sample in a study of T-cell memory formation after mild COVID-19. Each CDR3 protein gets one entry after TCRdb re-called the 5' RACE reads with MiXCR. The repertoire holds 250,000 to 300,000 distinct CDR3 sequences, with around 15% as singletons. Sequenced: PBMCs or a T cell subset sorted from them (not recorded which). Source of these receptors: a man aged 18 to 29 who had mild COVID-19 (a few samples of this study predate the infection). Cell type and time point are not known.

The gene calls are TRBV5-4 and TRBJ2-3, with 7 nucleotides matching TRBD2. The CDR3 has 15 residues. The junction had 8 bases not matched to a gene; V was cut back by 3 bases and J by 4 bases. The V gene's germline CDR1 is SGHNT and CDR2 YYREEE (reference sequence). The chain's CDR3 is CASSSGGLRADTQYF. In nucleotides, the CDR3 is TGTGCCAGCAGCTCCGGGGGACTAAGGGCAGATACGCAGTATTTT.

V gene TRBV2 combines with J gene TRBJ1-2; TRBD1 matches at 8 bases. Losses at the gene ends were 6 bases for V and 14 bases for J; bases not matched to a gene: 11. The CDR3 runs 12 residues. From germline, CDR1 is SNHLY and CDR2 FYNNEI. The CDR3 sequence: CASSQGSGGDTF. CDR3 bases: TGTGCCAGCAGCCAGGGCTCAGGGGGCGATACCTTC.

The chain is built from TRBV12-3 or TRBV12-4 and TRBJ1-2; D is undetermined. V lost 3 bases and J 0 bases, leaving 11 bases between the germline ends. The CDR3 is 15 residues long. In DNA, the CDR3 is TGTGCCAGCAGTTTGGGAGGTTTCGCTAACTATGGCTACACCTTC. This encodes CASSLGGFANYGYTF.

The rearrangement uses TRBV7-9 and TRBJ2-3, with TRBD1 as a possible D gene (7 bases). The CDR3 extends over 15 amino acids. Trimming took 5 bases from V and 2 from J, leaving 14 bases between them. The germline V gene encodes CDR1 SEHNR and CDR2 FQNEAQ (reference sequence). Here the CDR3 DNA reads TGTGCCAGCAGCCCGCGGGACAGTTCCACAGATACGCAGTATTTT. Protein sequence: CASSPRDSSTDTQYF.

This clonotype was counted many times. The V call is TRBV12-3 or TRBV12-4, the J call TRBJ1-6; D is uncertain. This CDR3 has 13 amino acids. V dropped 7 bases and J dropped 9 bases, with 13 bases sitting between them. The CDR3 coding sequence is TGTGCCAGCATCCAGCAGAGAGGTTCACCCCTCCACTTT. Protein product: CASIQQRGSPLHF.

The genes are TRBV10-3 and TRBJ1-1; the D is unclear. V shed 4 bases and J shed 14 bases, with 23 bases lying between them. The CDR3 runs to 14 residues. Looked up from germline, CDR1 is ENHRY and CDR2 is SYGVKD. CDR3 protein: CAISGPSGPSGAFF. The CDR3 DNA follows: TGTGCCATCAGTGGCCCCAGTGGGCCCAGCGGCGCGTTCTTT.

The chain carries TRBV5-1 and TRBJ1-5; D may be TRBD1 (6 bases). Trimming took off 4 bases at V and 6 bases at J, with 14 bases between the two ends. Per the germline V gene, CDR1 is SGHRS and CDR2 is YFSETQ. This CDR3 comprises 14 residues. The CDR3 loop reads CASSEQGFGQPQHF. The CDR3 DNA reads as TGCGCCAGCAGCGAACAGGGTTTTGGTCAGCCCCAGCATTTT.

The V call is TRBV20-1, the J call TRBJ1-2; D remains ambiguous. The CDR3 is 15 amino acids. Germline V gives CDR1 DFQATT, CDR2 SNEGSKA (reference sequence). Trimming removed 2 bases at V and 3 bases at J, with 16 bases between. CDR3 sequence (DNA): TGCAGTGCTAGACAAACCAGCCCTCGGTACTATGGCTACACCTTC. Its translation: CSARQTSPRYYGYTF.

A few counts support this clonotype. The V and J genes are TRBV7-8 and TRBJ2-1; D is perhaps TRBD2 (5 bases). The CDR3 sequence is 12 residues long. Germline V gene data show CDR1 as SGHVS and CDR2 as FQNEAQ. The ends were cut back, 3 bases at V and 13 bases at J, with 13 bases in the middle. In DNA form, the CDR3 reads TGTGCCAGCAGCTTGGACTTCCAACCCCAGTTCTTC. Protein sequence: CASSLDFQPQFF.

In its sample, this clonotype was seen a few times. This chain uses TRBV6-5 with TRBJ2-2, with 9 positions matching TRBD1. The germline CDR1 and CDR2 sequences are MNHEY and SVGAGI. This CDR3 has 17 residues. Trimming took 5 bases from V and 6 from J; bases not matched to a gene: 13. CDR3 bases: TGTGCCAGCAGTCACCGGGACAGGGAAATCTCAGCCGGGGAGCTGTTTTTT. Translating gives CASSHRDREISAGELFF.

This clonotype was seen a few times. The chain is built from TRBV12-5 and TRBJ2-7, with no clear D. The V and J ends lost 1 base and 7 bases respectively, with 11 bases between them. Germline V CDR1 and CDR2: LGHNT, FRNRAP. This CDR3 spans 13 amino acids. The CDR3, as DNA: TGTGCTAGTGGTTTGGACCGAGCTTTAGAGCAGTACTTC. Protein: CASGLDRALEQYF. The variable domain in full, completed from reference TRBV12-5 and TRBJ2-7, reads DARVTQTPRHKVTEMGQEVTMRCQPILGHNTVFWYRQTMMQGLELLAYFRNRAPLDDSGMPKDRFSAEMPDATLATLKIQPSEPRDSAVYFCASGLDRALEQYFGPGTRLTVT.

This chain joins TRBV7-2 and TRBJ1-1; a possible D gene is TRBD1 (6 bases). The V end lost 4 bases, the J end lost 11 bases, and 26 bases lay between the germline ends. This CDR3 is 16 amino acids long. Germline V lookup: CDR1 SGHTA, CDR2 FQGNSA. The CDR3 sequence: CASSSTFLDYRVGAFF. The CDR3 DNA follows: TGTGCCAGCAGCTCTACGTTTTTGGACTACAGGGTAGGGGCTTTCTTT.

There are a few counts of this clonotype. The rearrangement uses TRBV10-3 and TRBJ2-3; 9 bases agree with TRBD2. The trim removed 3 bases at V and 2 bases at J, leaving 6 bases unmatched. The CDR3 is made up of 16 amino acids. The germline CDR1 and CDR2 sequences are ENHRY and SYGVKD. Written as DNA, the CDR3 is TGTGCCATCAGTGAACCAGCGGGGGGAAACACAGATACGCAGTATTTT. The encoded protein is CAISEPAGGNTDTQYF.

V usage is TRBV5-6 and J usage is TRBJ2-3, with 7 bases matching TRBD1. CDR1 SGHDT and CDR2 YYEEEE come from the germline V gene. The CDR3 sequence is 15 residues long. J lost 7 bases, V lost 4 bases, and 12 bases had no gene match. CDR3 DNA: TGTGCCAGCAGCCCCGGGACAGCTAGAGCCAATACGCAGTATTTT. This translates into CASSPGTARANTQYF.

This clonotype was recorded a few times. The rearrangement uses TRBV18 and TRBJ1-3, with no clear D. CDR1 and CDR2 (germline): KGHSH, LQKENI. Trimming removed 5 bases at V and 0 bases at J, with 11 bases between. The CDR3 has 15 residues. CDR3 in DNA: TGTGCCAGCTCAAAGTCAGGCGACTCTGGAAACACCATATATTTT. Its translation is CASSKSGDSGNTIYF. Combining the CDR3 with reference TRBV18 and TRBJ1-3 gives the whole variable domain NAGVMQNPRHLVRRRGQEARLRCSPMKGHSHVYWYRQLPEEGLKFMVYLQKENIIDESGMPKERFSAEFPKEGPSILRIQQVVRGDSAAYFCASSKSGDSGNTIYFGEGSWLTVV.

This clonotype was recorded at least ten times. The chain combines TRBV4-1 with TRBJ1-4; weak D call: TRBD1 (5 bases). V was pared by 0 bases and J by 0 bases, with 14 bases between. Germline V gene lookup returns CDR1 MGHRA and CDR2 YSYEKL. This CDR3 is 18 amino acids long. CDR3 loop: CASSQDRGTDATNEKLFF. The CDR3 DNA reads TGCGCCAGCAGCCAAGATCGGGGCACCGATGCAACTAATGAAAAACTGTTTTTT.

This clonotype has just a few counts. The genes are TRBV6-2 or TRBV6-3 and TRBJ2-7; a weak D match, TRBD1 (6 bases). Germline V gives CDR1 MNHEY, CDR2 SVGEGT. The CDR3 runs 17 residues. With 5 bases removed from V and 1 base from J, the gap between germline ends came to 21 bases. The CDR3 DNA follows: TGTGCCAGCAGTGAACCGGGACAAGGTTTTGCTTCCTACGAGCAGTACGTC. Translating it yields CASSEPGQGFASYEQYV.

This clonotype has more than one count but fewer than ten. The chain recombines TRBV20-1 with TRBJ2-3; D uncertain. Deletions cut 2 bases from V and 6 bases from J, with 12 bases between. Germline V CDR1 and CDR2: DFQATT, SNEGSKA (reference sequence). The CDR3 has 13 residues. The CDR3 sequence: CSARLAASDTQYF. CDR3 sequence (DNA): TGCAGTGCTAGACTGGCGGCCTCTGATACGCAGTATTTT.